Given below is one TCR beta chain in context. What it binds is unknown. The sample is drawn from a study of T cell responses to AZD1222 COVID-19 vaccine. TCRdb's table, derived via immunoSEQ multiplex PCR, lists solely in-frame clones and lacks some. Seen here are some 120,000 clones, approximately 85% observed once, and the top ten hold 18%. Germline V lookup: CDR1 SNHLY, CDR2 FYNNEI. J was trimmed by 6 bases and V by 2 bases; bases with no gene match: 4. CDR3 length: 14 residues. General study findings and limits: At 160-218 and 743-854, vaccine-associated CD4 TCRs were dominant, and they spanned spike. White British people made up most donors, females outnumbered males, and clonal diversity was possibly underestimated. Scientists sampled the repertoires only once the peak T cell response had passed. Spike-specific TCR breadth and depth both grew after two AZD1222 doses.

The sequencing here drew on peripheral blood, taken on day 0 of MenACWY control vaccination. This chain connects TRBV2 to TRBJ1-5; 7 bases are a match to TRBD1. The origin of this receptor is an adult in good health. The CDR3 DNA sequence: TGTGCCAGCAGTGAAAGACAGGGAGGTCAGCCCCAGCATTTT. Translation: CASSERQGGQPQHF.